This note documents a single T cell receptor (delta chain) sequence. This clone was seen only a few times. The clone's antigen remains unknown. It has no much larger one-base neighbor in the sample; base qualities were not kept. The receptor library was made with multiplex PCR. Genomic DNA was amplified with a 32-plex assay using primers for all 8 TRDV and 4 TRDJ genes covering the CDR3. A 12-nucleotide UMI was attached over 3 barcoding PCR cycles, and a second PCR was then run with Illumina adapter primers. AMPure XP beads were used for library purification, and library quality was checked on a Fragment Analyzer with the HS NGS Fragment kit. An Illumina MiniSeq mid-output kit with about 18% PhiX and 150 cycles of paired-end reads was used for sequencing. The published analysis was carried out like this. MIGEC version 1.2.9 was used to process reads, grouping reads by UMI and building error-corrected consensus sequences. For post-processing, modified scripts from VDJtools version 1.2.1 were used together with the tcR R package. TCRdb reran clone calling on the public reads with CATT; rows sharing one DNA sequence were then combined. In this record, the V and J calls reflect TCRdb's handling and not the investigators' own analysis. The sample data list about 720 delta-chain clones, and over 8.5% of these were observed just once. Jointly, the top ten make up roughly half of the sample.

CDR1 GEAIGNYY and CDR2 EKD were looked up in the germline V gene. Spanning cysteine to phenylalanine, the CDR3 consists of 12 amino acids. Just CDR3 DNA is preserved here, 36 bases in frame from base 1. This sample stems from a study of DNA immune sequencing with unique molecular identifiers (dated by TCRdb to 2018 to 2020). General notes on the study: Immunomagnetic cell separation was used to enrich gammadelta T cells from buffy coats, and the genomic DNA of the enriched gammadelta T cells was then sequenced. An ultrasensitive DNA-based TRD repertoire sequencing method using PCR-introduced unique molecular identifiers was developed and validated in the study. Fluorescence-activated cell sorting was used to enrich gammadelta T cells from the PBMC of 9 to 10 healthy people. To compare enriched with non-enriched material, around 100 ng of enriched gammadelta T-cell DNA and around 1 ug of non-enriched PBMC DNA were sequenced. Donors were healthy individuals, with ten donors profiled from sorted peripheral blood gammadelta T cells. The method was checked using synthetic reference molecules and blood samples from healthy people. The study at large found these results: Novel TRD sequences not targeted by the primers cannot be detected by the primer-based approach. TRD repertoire diversity differed among healthy donors, and several donors were highly oligoclonal, with the top 5 clonotypes making up more than half of productive molecules. Among clonotypes from healthy donors, the most common TRD rearrangement was TRDV2 paired with TRDJ1.

The chain employs TRDV2 and TRDJ1; D gene: possibly TRDD3, on 5 matching bases. This receptor was obtained from a human donor in good health. The sequenced material came from gamma-delta T cells from PBMCs. The nucleotides read TGTTCCGGGGGCTCGTACACCGATAAACTCATCTTT. It translates to CSGGSYTDKLIF.